This entry lists 22 T cell receptor delta chains sequenced from one sample in a study of gamma-delta T cells after stem cell transplantation. With CATT, TCRdb re-called clones from the RT-PCR reads. The sample includes over 2,000 delta-chain clones, around 1.9% of them seen just once. The specimen sequenced was gamma-delta T cells. These receptors were taken from a human donor. It is not recorded whose cells these are; they may come from a transplant donor.

This clone was recorded a few times. TCRdb records a much larger clone's protein for this DNA, with a difference at residue 11 that likely arises from a read error; the protein given is the translation of the DNA. This sequence joins TRDV2 and TRDJ2; 9 nucleotides match TRDD3. The CDR3 is 15 residues long. J was trimmed by 10 bases and V by 1 base; bases with no gene match: 9. Germline CDR1 reads GEAIGNYY; CDR2 reads EKD. The CDR3 DNA sequence: TGTGCCTGTGACACACTGGGGGAGACACCAGTACAACTCTTCTTT. This codes for CACDTLGETPVQLFF.

There are many counts of this clone. J is TRDJ3 and V is TRDV2, with 11 bases lining up with TRDD3. Per germline, CDR1 GEAIGNYY and CDR2 EKD. With V trimmed by 3 bases and J by 0 bases, 15 bases remained unmatched. The length of the CDR3 is 22 residues. CDR3 in DNA: TGTGCCTGTGACCCAGCATCTGGGGGATACCCTAATAGCTCCTGGGACACCCGACAGATGTTTTTC. Translation: CACDPASGGYPNSSWDTRQMFF.

Note on this clone: The protein given by TCRdb reflects a much larger clone and differs at residue 3 from this DNA's translation, likely from a read error; the protein shown is the DNA's translation. The genes are TRDV2 and TRDJ1, with 8 bases aligning to TRDD3. This CDR3 comprises 16 residues. The germline gives CDR1 GEAIGNYY, CDR2 EKD. DNA of the CDR3: TGTGCCCGTGACACGGTAGGTGGGGGATACACCGATAAACTCATCTTT. Its protein is CARDTVGGGYTDKLIF.

Concerning this clone: A far larger clone is off by one base, so a read error is likely. The sample has other DNA sequences that encode this CDR3 too. This chain connects TRDV2 to TRDJ1; weak D call: TRDD3 (6 bases). Germline-derived CDR1 and CDR2 are GEAIGNYY and EKD. This CDR3 contains 15 residues. The CDR3 DNA follows: TGTGCCTGCGACACGCTGGGGACCAAGATGGATAAACTCATCTTT. Protein: CACDTLGTKMDKLIF.

This clone was counted between two and nine times. TCRdb's listed protein matches a much larger clone and diverges from this DNA's translation at residue 12, likely through a read error; the protein shown comes from the DNA. The chain is built from TRDV1 and TRDJ2; the match to TRDD3 covers 10 bases. The CDR3 totals 19 residues. CDR1 is TSWWSYY and CDR2 is QGS in the germline V gene. Trimming cost V 2 bases and J 4 bases; bases outside gene matches: 13. The CDR3 DNA sequence: TGTGCTCTTGGGGAAAGAAAAGGACTGGGGGATGGGAGGACAGCACAACTCTTCTTT. Its protein is CALGERKGLGDGRTAQLFF.

Regarding this clone: The protein recorded in TCRdb matches a much larger clone and deviates from this DNA's translation at residue 10, suggesting a read error; the protein here is obtained by translating the DNA. This chain joins TRDV2 and TRDJ1; a weak D match, TRDD3 (6 bases). The ends were cut back, 1 base at V and 5 bases at J, with 16 bases in the middle. This CDR3 contains 15 residues. CDR1 and CDR2 (germline): GEAIGNYY, EKD. The CDR3 here is CACDTLGTKVDKLIF. The CDR3 bases are TGTGCCTGTGACACGCTGGGGACCAAGGTGGATAAACTCATCTTT.

In this sample, this clone turned up a few times. TCRdb's protein, taken from a much larger clone, differs from this DNA's translation at residue 7, likely owing to a read error; the protein displayed comes from the DNA. CDR3 sequence (DNA): TGTGCCTGTGACACCGTCGAGGCCCTCGATAGACTCATCTTT. This codes for CACDTVEALDRLIF. This chain links TRDV2 with TRDJ1; D unresolved. Germline assignment: CDR1 GEAIGNYY and CDR2 EKD. The CDR3 runs to 14 residues.

A word on this clone: TCRdb shows a much larger clone's protein in place of this DNA's translation, and the two differ at residue 13, likely through a read error; the protein shown is translated from the DNA. The rearrangement links TRDV2 to TRDJ3, with 9 positions matching TRDD3. CDR3 length equals 19 residues. The germline V gene encodes CDR1 GEAIGNYY and CDR2 EKD. The CDR3 DNA is TGTGCCTGTGACTCCTCTGGGGGATTCAGCTCCTGGGGCACCCGACAGATGTTTTTC. Its translation: CACDSSGGFSSWGTRQMFF.

This clone appeared a few times. The likely explanation is a read error, given a far larger clone one base away. The sample contains more than one DNA sequence encoding this CDR3. The chain is built from TRDV2 and TRDJ1; the match to TRDD3 covers 9 bases. CDR1 GEAIGNYY and CDR2 EKD come from the germline V gene. The CDR3 has 17 amino acids. The trim removed 1 base at V and 2 bases at J, leaving 10 bases unmatched. The CDR3 reads CACDTLGDTRNTDKLIF. The CDR3 region has the DNA TGTGCCTGTGACACACTTGGGGATACGCGTAATACCGATAAACTCATCTTT.

Points on this clone: The likely explanation is a read error, given a far larger clone one base away. The same CDR3 is also encoded by other DNA sequences in this sample. The chain combines TRDV2 with TRDJ1; 8 bases match TRDD3. The CDR3 is made up of 15 amino acids. Germline assignment: CDR1 GEAIGNYY and CDR2 EKD. CDR3 nucleotide sequence: TGTGCCTGTGACTCACTGGGGGGAGACACTGATAAACTCATCTTT. Its translation: CACDSLGGDTDKLIF.

This clone qualifies as medium-sized. The chain has TRDV2 and TRDJ1; 11 bases map to TRDD3. The V segment lost 3 bases and the J segment 0 bases; nucleotides outside the gene matches: 14. The length of the CDR3 is 19 residues. Per germline, CDR1 GEAIGNYY and CDR2 EKD. The CDR3 region has the DNA TGTGCCTGTGACGCTATACTGGGGGATATTAGATTTAACACCGATAAACTCATCTTT. Its protein product is CACDAILGDIRFNTDKLIF.

This clone was seen more than once but under ten times. With a far larger clone one base away, a read error is the likely cause. Within the sample, other DNA sequences also encode this same CDR3. This chain joins TRDV2 and TRDJ3; TRDD3 aligns across 10 bases. Germline V gives CDR1 GEAIGNYY, CDR2 EKD. V lost 7 bases and J lost 2; bases outside the gene matches: 10. This CDR3 contains 18 residues. CDR3 nucleotide sequence: TGTGCCTGCGACCCCGTTCTGGGGGATACCTGGGACACCCGACAGATGTTTTTC. Its translation is CACDPVLGDTWDTRQMFF.

This clone was seen a few times. TCRdb lists the protein of a much larger clone for this DNA, which differs at residue 11, so this is likely a read error; the protein given here is translated from the DNA itself. The chain couples TRDV2 to TRDJ1, with TRDD3 matching over 9 bases. The ends lost 0 bases at V and 0 bases at J; junction bases unmatched: 10. Germline values: CDR1 GEAIGNYY, CDR2 EKD. The CDR3 has 18 amino acids. CDR3 DNA sequence: TGTGCCTGTGACACCCTGATGGGGATACGCTGGGACACCGATAAACTCATCTTT. Its translation is CACDTLMGIRWDTDKLIF.

This clone ranks as medium-sized. One base separates it from a far larger clone, so it is likely a read error. Within the sample, other DNA sequences also encode this same CDR3. The V and J genes are TRDV1 and TRDJ1; D may be TRDD3 (5 bases). CDR1 and CDR2 (germline): TSWWSYY, QGS. The CDR3 has 18 amino acids. The CDR3 sequence: CALGDSTKGGEYTDKLIF. The CDR3 bases are TGTGCCCTTGGGGACAGTACCAAGGGCGGGGAGTACACCGATAAACTCATCTTT.

This clone was observed a few times. A single base is all that separates this from a far larger clone, so a read error is likely. Other DNA sequences from this sample encode an identical CDR3 as well. The V call is TRDV2, the J call TRDJ3; 10 bases match TRDD3. Germline V gives CDR1 GEAIGNYY, CDR2 EKD. CDR3 length: 18 residues. The junction had 6 bases not matched to a gene; V was cut back by 3 bases and J by 2 bases. The CDR3 loop reads CACDPVLGDTWDTRQMFF. CDR3 in DNA: TGTGCCTGTGACCCCGTCCTGGGGGATACCTGGGACACCCGACAGATGTTTTTC.

A few counts support this clone. TCRdb's listed protein matches a much larger clone and diverges from this DNA's translation at residue 9, likely through a read error; the protein shown comes from the DNA. This chain links TRDV2 with TRDJ1; 9 bases are a match to TRDD3. The CDR3 is 18 residues long. The germline CDR1 and CDR2 sequences are GEAIGNYY and EKD. J lost 2 bases, V lost 3 bases, and 15 bases had no gene match. The CDR3: CACDPVWTRGYATDKLIF. The CDR3 bases are TGTGCCTGTGACCCGGTTTGGACTAGGGGATACGCGACCGATAAACTCATCTTT.

About this clone itself: TCRdb lists the protein of a much larger clone for this DNA, which differs at residue 13, so this is likely a read error; the protein given here is translated from the DNA itself. The gene calls are TRDV2 and TRDJ1; D is possibly TRDD3 (6 bases). Germline V gene sequence: CDR1 GEAIGNYY, CDR2 EKD. Trimming removed 3 bases at V and 1 base at J, with 26 bases between. The CDR3 spans 19 residues. The chain's CDR3 is CACDALELYWGSSTDKLIF. CDR3 in DNA: TGTGCCTGTGACGCCCTGGAGTTGTATTGGGGGTCCAGCACCGATAAACTCATCTTT.

This clone rates as large. The rearrangement uses TRDV2 and TRDJ3; 11 bases align to TRDD3. Germline V gene sequence: CDR1 GEAIGNYY, CDR2 EKD. V gave up 3 bases and J gave up 5 bases; unmatched junction bases: 11. CDR3 length: 19 amino acids. CDR3 DNA: TGTGCCTGTGACCGTGTACTGGGGGATAAATCCCGGGACACCCGACAGATGTTTTTC. Protein product: CACDRVLGDKSRDTRQMFF.

This clone counts as large. The sample has other DNA sequences that encode this CDR3 too. This chain joins TRDV2 and TRDJ1; 8 positions match TRDD3. The germline V gene encodes CDR1 GEAIGNYY and CDR2 EKD. This CDR3 spans 14 amino acids. With V trimmed by 5 bases and J by 2 bases, 6 bases remained unmatched. The CDR3 spells CACVVLGGTDKLIF. The CDR3 nucleotides are TGTGCCTGTGTCGTACTGGGGGGTACCGATAAACTCATCTTT.

Within the sample, this clone is large (0.1 to 1%). This sample also contains other DNA sequences that code for the same CDR3. The chain has TRDV2 and TRDJ1; TRDD3 matches at 10 bases. The ends lost 3 bases at V and 9 bases at J; junction bases unmatched: 15. This CDR3 is built from 16 residues. CDR1 is GEAIGNYY, CDR2 EKD, per germline. The CDR3 DNA follows: TGTGCCTGTGACGGCGTACTGGGGGATGAAATTAGGGAACTCATCTTT. It codes for CACDGVLGDEIRELIF.

This clone was seen a few times. The protein TCRdb lists belongs to a much larger clone and differs from this DNA's translation at residue 13, which points to a read error; the protein shown is made from the DNA. The CDR3 bases are TGTGCCTGTGACACTTTATCACTGGGGGATACGGTGGGCACCGATAAACTCATCTTT. Its translation is CACDTLSLGDTVGTDKLIF. V and J are TRDV2 and TRDJ1, with 13 nucleotides matching TRDD3. CDR1 is GEAIGNYY and CDR2 is EKD in the germline V gene. V shed 1 base and J 1 base; nucleotides not matched to a gene: 11. The CDR3 covers 19 residues.

About this clone: TCRdb's listed protein matches a much larger clone and diverges from this DNA's translation at residue 11, likely through a read error; the protein shown comes from the DNA. V and J are TRDV2 and TRDJ1; TRDD3 might be the D (5 bases). In germline, CDR1 is GEAIGNYY, CDR2 EKD. There are 16 residues in the CDR3. Trimming removed 0 bases at V and 4 bases at J, with 17 bases between. CDR3 sequence (DNA): TGTGCCTGTGACACCGTTGGGATTCAGTACATCGATAAACTCATCTTT. Its translation: CACDTVGIQYIDKLIF.